This T cell receptor (beta chain) derives from a study of cytomegalovirus exposure and HLA in healthy donors. V gave up 6 bases and J gave up 1 base; unmatched junction bases: 15. The CDR3 is made up of 19 amino acids. In germline, CDR1 is MNHEY, CDR2 SMNVEV (reference sequence). Researchers ran the PCR with 60 Vbeta and 13 Jbeta primers. Per the study methods: The authors later counted some 76 million unique TCR beta chains, roughly 10 million of them shared. Generated by immunoSEQ multiplex PCR, the TCRdb table keeps only in-frame clones and is missing some. That table gives V, J and clone size, and the DNA gave D and trimming. The repertoire holds about 180,000 clones, with around 80% as singletons.

The chain recombines TRBV27 with TRBJ2-6, with 7 bases fitting TRBD2. The origin of this receptor is a woman under 40 in good health and CMV-seronegative. The sample taken for sequencing was PBMCs. The CDR3 DNA is TGTGCCAGCAGCCAGCGGACTGGACTAGGAGCGTCTGGGGCCAACGTCCTGACTTTC. This translates into CASSQRTGLGASGANVLTF. The whole variable domain, filled in from reference TRBV27 and TRBJ2-6, reads EAQVTQNPRYLITVTGKKLTVTCSQNMNHEYMSWYRQDPGLGLRQIYYSMNVEVTDKGDVPEGYKVSRKEKRNFPLILESPSPNQTSLYFCASSQRTGLGASGANVLTFGAGSRLTVL.